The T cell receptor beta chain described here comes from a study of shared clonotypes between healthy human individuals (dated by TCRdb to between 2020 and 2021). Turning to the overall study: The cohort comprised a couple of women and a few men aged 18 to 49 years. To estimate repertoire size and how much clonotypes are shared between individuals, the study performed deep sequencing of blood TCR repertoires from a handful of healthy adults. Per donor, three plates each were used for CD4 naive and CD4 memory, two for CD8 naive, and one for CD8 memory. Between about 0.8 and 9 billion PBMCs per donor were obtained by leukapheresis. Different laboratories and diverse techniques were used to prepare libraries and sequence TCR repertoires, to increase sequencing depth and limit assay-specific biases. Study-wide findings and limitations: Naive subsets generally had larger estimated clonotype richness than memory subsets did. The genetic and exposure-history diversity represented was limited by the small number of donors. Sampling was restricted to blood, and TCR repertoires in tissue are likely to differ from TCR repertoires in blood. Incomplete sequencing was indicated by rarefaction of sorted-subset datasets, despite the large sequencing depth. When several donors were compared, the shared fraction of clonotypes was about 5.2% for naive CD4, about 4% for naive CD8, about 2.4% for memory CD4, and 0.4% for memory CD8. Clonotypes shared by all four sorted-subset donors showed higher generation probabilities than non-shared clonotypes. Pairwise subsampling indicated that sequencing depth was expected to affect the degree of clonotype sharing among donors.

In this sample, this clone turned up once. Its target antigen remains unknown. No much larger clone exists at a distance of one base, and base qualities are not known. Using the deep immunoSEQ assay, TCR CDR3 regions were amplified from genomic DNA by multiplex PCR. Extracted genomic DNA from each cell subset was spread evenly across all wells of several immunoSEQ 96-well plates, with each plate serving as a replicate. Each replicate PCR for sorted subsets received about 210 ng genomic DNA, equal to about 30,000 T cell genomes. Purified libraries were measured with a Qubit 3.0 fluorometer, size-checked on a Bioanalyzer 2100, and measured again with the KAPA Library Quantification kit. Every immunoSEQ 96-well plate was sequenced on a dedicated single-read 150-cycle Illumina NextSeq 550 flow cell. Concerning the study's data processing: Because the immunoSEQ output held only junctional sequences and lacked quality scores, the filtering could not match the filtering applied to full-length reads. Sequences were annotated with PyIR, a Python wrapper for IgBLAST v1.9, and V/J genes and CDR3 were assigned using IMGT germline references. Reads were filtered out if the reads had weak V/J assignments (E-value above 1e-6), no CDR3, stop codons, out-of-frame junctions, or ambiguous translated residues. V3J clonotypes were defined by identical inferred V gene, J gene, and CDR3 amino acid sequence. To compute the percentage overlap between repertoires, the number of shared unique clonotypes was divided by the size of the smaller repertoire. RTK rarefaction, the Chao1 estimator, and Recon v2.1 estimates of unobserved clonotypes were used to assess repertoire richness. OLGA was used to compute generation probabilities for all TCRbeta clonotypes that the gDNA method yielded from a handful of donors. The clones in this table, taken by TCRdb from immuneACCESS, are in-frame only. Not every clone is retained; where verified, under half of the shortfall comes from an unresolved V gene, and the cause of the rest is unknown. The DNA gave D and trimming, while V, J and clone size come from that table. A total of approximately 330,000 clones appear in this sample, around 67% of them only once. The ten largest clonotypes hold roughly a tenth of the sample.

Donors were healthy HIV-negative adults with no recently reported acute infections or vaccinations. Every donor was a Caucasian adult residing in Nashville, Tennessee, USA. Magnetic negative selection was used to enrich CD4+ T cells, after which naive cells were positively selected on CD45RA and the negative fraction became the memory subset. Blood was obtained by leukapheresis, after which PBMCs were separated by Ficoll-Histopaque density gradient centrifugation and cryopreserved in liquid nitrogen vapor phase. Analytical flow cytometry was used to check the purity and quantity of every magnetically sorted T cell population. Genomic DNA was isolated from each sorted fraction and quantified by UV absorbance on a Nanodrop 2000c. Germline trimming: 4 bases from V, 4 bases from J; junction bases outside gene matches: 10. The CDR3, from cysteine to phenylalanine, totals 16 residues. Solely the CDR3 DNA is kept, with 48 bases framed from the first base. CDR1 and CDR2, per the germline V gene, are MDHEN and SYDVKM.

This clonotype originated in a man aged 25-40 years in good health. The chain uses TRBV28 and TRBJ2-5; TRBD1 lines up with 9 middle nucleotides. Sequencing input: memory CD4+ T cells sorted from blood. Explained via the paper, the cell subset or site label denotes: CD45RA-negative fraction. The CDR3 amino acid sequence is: CASSSRRTGALETQYF. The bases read TGTGCCAGCAGTTCCCGTAGGACAGGGGCCCTAGAGACCCAGTACTTC.